The next 2 T cell receptor beta chains were all read from a single sample in a study of graft-versus-host responses after intestinal transplantation. Only in-frame clones appear in the TCRdb table, and some are missing; sequencing was by immunoSEQ multiplex PCR. The sample has around 50,000 clones; more than 70% are singletons. Which antigens these TCRs recognize remains unknown. The specimen was unstimulated CD4+ T cells sorted from spleen or lymph node cells, collected before transplant. The receptors come from a human donor who was the organ donor for an intestinal transplant.

The chain couples TRBV9 to TRBJ2-2; 7 bases are a match to TRBD1. The CDR3 is made up of 16 amino acids. Germline V gene data show CDR1 as SGDLS and CDR2 as YYNGEE. The junction had 12 bases not matched to a gene; V was cut back by 3 bases and J by 7 bases. The CDR3 sequence is CASSATIGQVSGELFF. The CDR3 bases are TGTGCCAGCAGCGCCACAATCGGACAGGTTAGCGGGGAGCTGTTTTTT.

V is TRBV30 and J is TRBJ2-5; 8 bases line up with TRBD1. This CDR3 region has 12 residues. The germline CDR1 and CDR2 sequences are GTSNPN and SVGIG (reference sequence). The J segment lost 4 bases and the V segment lost 5 bases, leaving 3 bases of the junction unmatched. CDR3 region: CAWAGQVETQYF. CDR3 DNA: TGTGCCTGGGCGGGACAGGTAGAGACCCAGTACTTC.